This T cell receptor (beta chain) is from a study of PD-1 blockade in classical Hodgkin lymphoma. Trimming removed 0 bases from V and 8 bases from J, with 14 bases in between. Germline V gene lookup returns CDR1 SGHNT and CDR2 YENEEA. CDR3 length equals 15 residues. Exposure to brentuximab vedotin varied, and each patient had relapsed following autologous stem cell transplantation. Magnetic negative selection served to purify CD4+ T cells out of PBMCs that had been thawed. Assay used: immunoSEQ multiplex PCR; TCRdb lists only in-frame clones, some missing. Of several thousand clones in the sample, around 87% were seen once. Regarding the study as a whole: Excluded were patients who started nivolumab under 1 year after ASCT, a group that had lower diversity.

With regard to this clone: Its matching antigen is unknown.

The chain links TRBV11-3 to TRBJ2-1; no firm D call. This sequence originates from a human donor with classical Hodgkin lymphoma. This specimen consisted of CD4+ T cells from blood, obtained at baseline. As DNA, the CDR3 is TGTGCCAGCAGCTTAGATCGGCTAGGCGAGGATGAGCAGTTCTTC. This translates into CASSLDRLGEDEQFF.